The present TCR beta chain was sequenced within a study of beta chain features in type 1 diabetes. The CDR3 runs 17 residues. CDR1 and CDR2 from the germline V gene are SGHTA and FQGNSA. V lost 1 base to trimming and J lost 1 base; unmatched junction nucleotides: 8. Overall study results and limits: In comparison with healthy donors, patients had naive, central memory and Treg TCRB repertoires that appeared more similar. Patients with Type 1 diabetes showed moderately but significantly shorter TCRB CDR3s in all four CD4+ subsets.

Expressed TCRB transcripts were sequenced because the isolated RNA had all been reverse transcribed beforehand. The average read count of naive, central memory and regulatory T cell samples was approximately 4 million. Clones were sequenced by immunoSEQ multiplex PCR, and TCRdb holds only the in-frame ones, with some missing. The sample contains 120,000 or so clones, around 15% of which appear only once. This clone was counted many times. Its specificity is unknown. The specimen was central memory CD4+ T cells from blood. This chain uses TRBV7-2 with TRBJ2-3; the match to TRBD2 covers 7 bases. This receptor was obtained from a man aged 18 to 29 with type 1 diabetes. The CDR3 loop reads CASSLVPSGSRTDTQYF. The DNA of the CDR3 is TGTGCCAGCAGCTTAGTCCCTAGCGGTTCCCGCACAGATACGCAGTATTTT.